One and the same sample provided the 20 T cell receptor beta chains below, sequenced in a study of radiation and T cells in renal cell carcinoma. Time point described: blood 4 weeks post-SBRT, at nephrectomy. Treatment noted: 15 Gy SBRT to primary tumor, nephrectomy 4 weeks later. This table comes from immunoSEQ multiplex PCR, and its TCRdb copy is limited to in-frame clones, with some not included. This sample has approximately 43,000 clones; about 82% occur once, and the top ten carry around a quarter. The source was blood, collected from a patient whose treatment included radiotherapy and nephrectomy. The receptors originated from a woman aged 65 to 85 with renal cell carcinoma.

V gene TRBV5-1 combines with J gene TRBJ2-1; D could derive from TRBD1 or TRBD2 (5 bases each). The CDR3 length is 14 residues. V lost 4 bases, J lost 10 bases, and 18 bases lay in between. CDR1 and CDR2 from the germline V gene are SGHRS and YFSETQ. The CDR3 spells CASSTAGTRLEQFF. The DNA of the CDR3 is TGCGCCAGCAGCACGGCCGGGACGCGTTTAGAGCAGTTCTTC.

The V call is TRBV11-2, the J call TRBJ2-7; TRBD2 matches at 8 bases. V shed 0 bases, J shed 0 bases, and the junction held 10 bases outside the gene matches. The CDR3 totals 18 residues. The germline V gene encodes CDR1 SGHAT and CDR2 FQNNGV. CDR3 sequence (DNA): TGTGCCAGCAGCTTAGATATCCGCCTAGCGGGCGGCTCCTACGAGCAGTACTTC. Protein sequence: CASSLDIRLAGGSYEQYF.

The chain couples TRBV7-8 to TRBJ2-6; D tentatively fits TRBD1 or TRBD2 (5 bases each). This CDR3 region has 18 residues. The ends were cut back, 3 bases at V and 2 bases at J, with 17 bases in the middle. CDR1 and CDR2 (germline): SGHVS, FQNEAQ. CDR3 sequence (DNA): TGTGCCAGCAGCTTGGGGACCTTATATACCCCTGGGGCCAACGTCCTGACTTTC. This sequence encodes CASSLGTLYTPGANVLTF.

This chain connects TRBV18 to TRBJ2-1, with TRBD1 matching 11 bases. CDR3 length: 16 residues. Per the germline V gene, CDR1 is KGHSH and CDR2 is LQKENI. V shed 3 bases and J 1 base; nucleotides not matched to a gene: 2. The CDR3 nucleotides read TGTGCCAGCTCACCCGGACAGGGGGCGTCCTACAATGAGCAGTTCTTC. Translating gives CASSPGQGASYNEQFF.

The chain links TRBV7-9 to TRBJ1-5, with a possible D match to TRBD1 (5 bases). Germline V gene data show CDR1 as SEHNR and CDR2 as FQNEAQ (reference sequence). V lost 3 bases and J 5 bases, leaving 8 bases between the germline ends. The CDR3 is 13 amino acids. The CDR3 nucleotides read TGTGCCAGCAGCTTTGGGGGGGATCAGCCCCAGCATTTT. This codes for CASSFGGDQPQHF.

The V and J genes are TRBV7-2 and TRBJ2-4, with D uncertain. There are 15 residues in the CDR3. From germline, CDR1 is SGHTA and CDR2 FQGNSA. Between the trimmed V and J ends, which lost 5 bases and 7 bases, there was a span of 18 bases. CDR3 loop: CASSKANPPRNIQYF. For the CDR3, the DNA is TGTGCCAGCAGCAAGGCCAATCCCCCGAGGAACATTCAGTACTTC.

Only one count was recorded for this clone. The chain has TRBV29-1 and TRBJ2-7; D is unclear. There are 12 residues in the CDR3. Trimming removed 5 bases from V and 3 bases from J, with 11 bases in between. CDR1 is SQVTM and CDR2 is ANQGSEA in the germline V gene. This CDR3 is CSVIMPHYEQYF. The CDR3 bases are TGCAGCGTTATAATGCCCCACTACGAGCAGTACTTC.

The rearrangement uses TRBV11-2 and TRBJ1-4, with D hard to call. V dropped 3 bases and J dropped 8 bases, with 10 bases sitting between them. The CDR3 runs 13 residues. Germline CDR1 SGHAT, CDR2 FQNNGV. CDR3 DNA: TGTGCCAGCAGCTTGGACCTCAGGGAAAAACTGTTTTTT. This gives the protein CASSLDLREKLFF.

The V gene is TRBV11-2, the J gene TRBJ1-4; D possibly corresponds to TRBD1 (5 bases). The germline V gene has CDR1 SGHAT and CDR2 FQNNGV. The CDR3 covers 14 residues. Trimming took 5 bases from V and 6 from J, leaving 13 bases between them. The CDR3 loop is CASSGWGFHEKLFF. The CDR3 nucleotides are TGTGCCAGCAGCGGCTGGGGGTTCCATGAAAAACTGTTTTTT.

V usage is TRBV4-1 and J usage is TRBJ1-2; 9 positions agree with TRBD1. Germline V gene lookup returns CDR1 MGHRA and CDR2 YSYEKL. V lost 0 bases and J lost 7; bases outside the gene matches: 9. CDR3 size: 16 residues. CDR3 nucleotides: TGCGCCAGCAGCCAAGATGACCGGGACAGGGCTTTTGGCTACACCTTC. Amino acids: CASSQDDRDRAFGYTF.

For the CDR3, the DNA is TGTGCCAGCAGCTTGGTGGGGAGGAATGAGCAGTTCTTC. Translation: CASSLVGRNEQFF. The chain carries TRBV5-4 and TRBJ2-1; a weak D match, TRBD2 (6 bases). The CDR3 sequence is 13 residues long. V lost 0 bases and J 7 bases, leaving 8 bases between the germline ends. CDR1 is SGHNT, CDR2 YYREEE, per germline (reference sequence).

V gene TRBV7-8 combines with J gene TRBJ2-1; the match to TRBD1 covers 9 bases. V lost 7 bases, J lost 4 bases, and 8 bases stayed unmatched. The CDR3 runs 15 residues. CDR1 is SGHVS and CDR2 is FQNEAQ in the germline V gene. The DNA for the CDR3 is TGTGCCAGCAAAAGGGACAGGGCGTCTTACAATGAGCAGTTCTTC. Residues: CASKRDRASYNEQFF.

V gene TRBV7-3 combines with J gene TRBJ2-7, with 7 bases aligning to TRBD1. The V gene end was trimmed by 3 bases and the J gene end by 4 bases; junction bases not matched to a gene: 9. The CDR3 covers 15 residues. The germline CDR1 and CDR2 sequences are SGHTA and FQGTGA. The CDR3 region is CASSFGPTGRYEQYF. As DNA, the CDR3 is TGTGCCAGCAGCTTCGGCCCGACAGGGAGATACGAGCAGTACTTC.

This clone was picked up one time. This chain joins TRBV29-1 and TRBJ2-7, with 9 bases lining up with TRBD2. The CDR3 contains 15 residues. V lost 7 bases and J lost 6; bases outside the gene matches: 16. Per the germline V gene, CDR1 is SQVTM and CDR2 is ANQGSEA. CDR3 residues: CSATSGLVRGGEQYF. The CDR3 coding sequence is TGCAGCGCGACTAGCGGCCTCGTAAGAGGAGGCGAGCAGTACTTC.

This clone was observed a few times. The gene calls are TRBV27 and TRBJ1-6, with no clear D. In germline, CDR1 is MNHEY, CDR2 SMNVEV (reference sequence). Trimming pared 5 bases from V and 9 bases from J, leaving 17 bases between. The CDR3 extends over 15 amino acids. The CDR3 here is CASSITVGLGSPLHF. In DNA, the CDR3 is TGTGCCAGCAGTATAACGGTAGGGCTGGGTTCACCCCTCCACTTT.

The chain carries TRBV28 and TRBJ1-2; 7 nucleotides agree with TRBD1. CDR3 length: 13 amino acids. The junction had 8 bases not matched to a gene; V was cut back by 5 bases and J by 8 bases. CDR1 is MDHEN, CDR2 SYDVKM, per germline. This CDR3 is CASSPDRLVGYTF. CDR3 DNA sequence: TGTGCCAGCAGTCCGGACAGGCTCGTGGGCTACACCTTC.

V gene TRBV7-9 combines with J gene TRBJ2-3; no clear D gene. Germline lookup yields CDR1 SEHNR and CDR2 FQNEAQ (reference sequence). This CDR3 contains 17 residues. V lost 1 base and J lost 1, with 15 bases in between. The DNA of the CDR3 is TGTGCCAGCAGCTTAGTACGGGCGGAGCGCCGCACAGATACGCAGTATTTT. It yields the protein CASSLVRAERRTDTQYF.

The chain couples TRBV4-1 to TRBJ2-1; TRBD2 is a possible D gene (7 bases). CDR3 length: 16 residues. Trimming removed 4 bases at V and 4 bases at J, with 17 bases between. Germline values: CDR1 MGHRA, CDR2 YSYEKL. As DNA, the CDR3 is TGCGCCAGCAGCCCTACGAGGAGGGGGGGTTACAATGAGCAGTTCTTC. As protein: CASSPTRRGGYNEQFF.

V gene TRBV19 combines with J gene TRBJ1-6; no clear D. Trimming removed 3 bases at V and 5 bases at J, with 8 bases between. CDR3 length: 14 amino acids. Germline loops: CDR1 LNHDA, CDR2 SQIVND (reference sequence). CDR3 region: CASSMVGNNSPLHF. DNA of the CDR3: TGTGCCAGTAGTATGGTCGGTAATAATTCACCCCTCCACTTT.

V usage is TRBV11-1 and J usage is TRBJ2-2; 9 bases line up with TRBD1. CDR3 length: 17 residues. In germline, CDR1 is SGHAT, CDR2 FQDESV (reference sequence). Unmatched junction bases numbered 11, after V lost 6 bases and J lost 3 bases. The chain's CDR3 is CASSFITGGFDTGELFF. The CDR3 region has the DNA TGTGCCAGCAGTTTCATAACAGGGGGCTTCGACACCGGGGAGCTGTTTTTT.